This TCR beta chain was captured by sequencing in a study of T cells after yellow fever vaccination. The CDR3 sequence is 13 residues long. The germline CDR1 and CDR2 sequences are SNHLY and FYNNEI. V was trimmed by 1 base and J by 5 bases, leaving 8 bases between them. With respect to this clonotype: Its specificity is unknown.

Template-switching 5'RACE yielded the TCR cDNA; a universal primer site and UMIs were added in the process. Using its own MiXCR run on the 5' RACE reads, TCRdb lists one record per CDR3 protein. The sample includes about 510,000 distinct CDR3 sequences, less than 25% seen only once; the top ten take approximately 15%. Notes on the study in general: On re-exposure, the response was weaker but peaked faster, at day 5 versus 15. The booster saw the reappearance of most primary-vaccination clones (about 95% CD4, 80% to 90% CD8).

The specimen was PBMCs, collected approximately 20 days after the first yellow fever vaccination. The chain combines TRBV2 with TRBJ1-2; TRBD1 is a possible D gene (5 bases). The source is a man aged 18-30 years who received the YFV17D yellow fever vaccine. The CDR3, as DNA: TGTGCCAGCAGTGAAGGCAGGGAGTATGGCTACACCTTC. Protein product: CASSEGREYGYTF.